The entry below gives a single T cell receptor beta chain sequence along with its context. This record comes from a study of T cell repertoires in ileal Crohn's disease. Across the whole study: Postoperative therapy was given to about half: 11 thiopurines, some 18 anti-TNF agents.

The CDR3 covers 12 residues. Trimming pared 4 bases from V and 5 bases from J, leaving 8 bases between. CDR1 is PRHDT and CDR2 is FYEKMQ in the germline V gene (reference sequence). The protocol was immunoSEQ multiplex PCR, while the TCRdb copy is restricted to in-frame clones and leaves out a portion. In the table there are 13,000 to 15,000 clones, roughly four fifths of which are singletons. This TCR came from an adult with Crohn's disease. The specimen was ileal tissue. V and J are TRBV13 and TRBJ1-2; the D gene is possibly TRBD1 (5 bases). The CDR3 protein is CASSSGDYGYTF. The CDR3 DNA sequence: TGTGCCAGCAGCTCGGGGGATTATGGCTACACCTTC.